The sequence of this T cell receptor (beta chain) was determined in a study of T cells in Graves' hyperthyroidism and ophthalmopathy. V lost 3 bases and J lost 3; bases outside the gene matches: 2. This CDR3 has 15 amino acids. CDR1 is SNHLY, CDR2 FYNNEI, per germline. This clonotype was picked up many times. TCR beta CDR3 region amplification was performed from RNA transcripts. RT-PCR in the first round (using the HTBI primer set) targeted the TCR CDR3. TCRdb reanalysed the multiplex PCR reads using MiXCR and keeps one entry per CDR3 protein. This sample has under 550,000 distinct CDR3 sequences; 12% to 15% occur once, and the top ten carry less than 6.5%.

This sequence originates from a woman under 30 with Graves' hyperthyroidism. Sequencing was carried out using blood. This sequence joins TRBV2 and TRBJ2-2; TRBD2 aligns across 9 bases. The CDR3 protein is CASSELAGDTGELFF. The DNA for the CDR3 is TGTGCCAGCAGTGAGTTAGCGGGAGACACCGGGGAGCTGTTTTTT.